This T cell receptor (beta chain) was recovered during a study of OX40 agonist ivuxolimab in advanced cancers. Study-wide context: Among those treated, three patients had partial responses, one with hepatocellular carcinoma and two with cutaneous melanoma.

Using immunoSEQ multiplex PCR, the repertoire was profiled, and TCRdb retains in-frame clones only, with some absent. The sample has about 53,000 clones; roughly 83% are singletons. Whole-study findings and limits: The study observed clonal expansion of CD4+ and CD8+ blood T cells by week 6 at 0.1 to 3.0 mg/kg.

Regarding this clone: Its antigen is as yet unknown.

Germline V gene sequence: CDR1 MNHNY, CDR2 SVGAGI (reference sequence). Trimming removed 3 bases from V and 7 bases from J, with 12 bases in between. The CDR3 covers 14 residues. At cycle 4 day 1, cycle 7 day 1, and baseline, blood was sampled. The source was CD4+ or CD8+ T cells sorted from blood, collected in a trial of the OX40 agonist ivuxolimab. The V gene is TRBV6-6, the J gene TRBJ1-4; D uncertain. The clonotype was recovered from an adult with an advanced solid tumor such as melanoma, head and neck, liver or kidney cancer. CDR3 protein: CASSYDSFGEKLFF. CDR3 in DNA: TGTGCCAGCAGTTATGATTCCTTCGGTGAAAAACTGTTTTTT.